This T cell receptor (beta chain) is from a study of siplizumab effects on memory and regulatory T cells. Trimming shortened V by 0 bases and J by 4 bases, and 7 bases separated the two germline ends. Germline assignment: CDR1 SGDLS and CDR2 YYNGEE. This CDR3 contains 13 residues. Measured with immunoSEQ multiplex PCR; TCRdb has only the in-frame clones, and not every one. This sample has fewer than 110,000 clones; about 93% occur once, and the top ten carry approximately 12%. The sequence came from a human donor in good health. This chain uses TRBV9 with TRBJ2-5, with D unclear. Sequencing input: non-Treg CD4+ T cells sorted from blood. The CDR3 region has the DNA TGTGCCAGCAGCGTAGCCCCTTTAGAGACCCAGTACTTC. Its protein product is CASSVAPLETQYF. Combining the CDR3 with reference TRBV9 and TRBJ2-5 gives the whole variable domain DSGVTQTPKHLITATGQRVTLRCSPRSGDLSVYWYQQSLDQGLQFLIQYYNGEERAKGNILERFSAQQFPDLHSELNLSSLELGDSALYFCASSVAPLETQYFGPGTRLLVL.